This T cell receptor (beta chain) was captured in a study of blood T cell repertoires in COVID-19. About the research overall: The origin of the acute and convalescent COVID-19 samples was the United States, Italy and Spain. The analysed material was cDNA or gDNA that came from T cells, B-cell-depleted T cells, or PBMCs.

There are 13 residues in the CDR3. V trimming: 6 bases; J trimming: 5 bases; junction bases outside the gene matches: 6. Germline V gene sequence: CDR1 MNHEY, CDR2 SVGAGI. Original processing notes: Amplifying reference gene primers gave estimates of nucleated cell counts. Only in-frame clones appear in the TCRdb table, and some are missing; sequencing was by immunoSEQ multiplex PCR. V, J and clone size are those of that table, while D and trimming were read from the DNA. The profile shows about 50,000 clones, roughly 86% of them singletons. Sequencing used peripheral blood. This chain connects TRBV6-5 to TRBJ2-5; 7 bases are shared with TRBD1. The TCR sequence derives from a middle-aged man with active COVID-19. The CDR3 sequence is CASSSQGWETQYF. In DNA form, the CDR3 reads TGTGCCAGCAGCTCACAGGGGTGGGAGACCCAGTACTTC.